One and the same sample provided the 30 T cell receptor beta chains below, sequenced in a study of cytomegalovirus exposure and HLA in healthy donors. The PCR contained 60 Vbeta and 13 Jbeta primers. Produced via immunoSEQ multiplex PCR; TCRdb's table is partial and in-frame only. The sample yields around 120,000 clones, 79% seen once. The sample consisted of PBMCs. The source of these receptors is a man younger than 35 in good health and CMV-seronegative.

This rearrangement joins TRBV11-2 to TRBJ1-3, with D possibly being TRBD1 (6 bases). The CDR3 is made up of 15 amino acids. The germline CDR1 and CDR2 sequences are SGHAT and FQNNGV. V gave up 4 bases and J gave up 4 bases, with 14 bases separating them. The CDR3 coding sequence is TGTGCCAGCAGCTCCTTGCGGGGGCGCGGAAACACCATATATTTT. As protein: CASSSLRGRGNTIYF.

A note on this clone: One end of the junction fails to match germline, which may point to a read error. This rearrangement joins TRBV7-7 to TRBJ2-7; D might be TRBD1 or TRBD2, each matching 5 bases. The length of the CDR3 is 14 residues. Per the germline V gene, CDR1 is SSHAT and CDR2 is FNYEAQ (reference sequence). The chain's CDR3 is CASSLEGFSGEQYF. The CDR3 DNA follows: TGTGCTAGCAGCTTAGAGGGGTTTAGTGGCGAGCAGTACTTC.

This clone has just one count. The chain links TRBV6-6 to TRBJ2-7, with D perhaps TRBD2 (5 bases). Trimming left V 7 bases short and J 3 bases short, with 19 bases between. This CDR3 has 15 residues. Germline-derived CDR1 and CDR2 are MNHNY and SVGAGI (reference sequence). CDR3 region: CASKRASRKDYEQYF. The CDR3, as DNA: TGTGCCAGCAAACGTGCTAGCCGAAAAGACTACGAGCAGTACTTC.

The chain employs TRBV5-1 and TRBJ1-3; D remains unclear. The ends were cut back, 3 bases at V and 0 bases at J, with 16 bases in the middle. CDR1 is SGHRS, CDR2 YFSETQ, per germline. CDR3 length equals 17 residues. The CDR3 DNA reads TGCGCCAGCAGCTCAACGGTCTGGGGAGACTCTGGAAACACCATATATTTT. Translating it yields CASSSTVWGDSGNTIYF. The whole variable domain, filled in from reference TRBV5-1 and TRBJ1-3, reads KAGVTQTPRYLIKTRGQQVTLSCSPISGHRSVSWYQQTPGQGLQFLFEYFSETQRNKGNFPGRFSGRQFSNSRSEMNVSTLELGDSALYLCASSSTVWGDSGNTIYFGEGSWLTVV.

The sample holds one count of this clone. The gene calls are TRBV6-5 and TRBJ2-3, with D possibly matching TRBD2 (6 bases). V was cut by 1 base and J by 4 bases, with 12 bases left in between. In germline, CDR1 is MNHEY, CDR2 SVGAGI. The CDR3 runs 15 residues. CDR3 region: CASSYLTSSADTQYF. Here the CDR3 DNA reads TGTGCCAGCAGTTACTTGACTAGTTCGGCAGATACGCAGTATTTT.

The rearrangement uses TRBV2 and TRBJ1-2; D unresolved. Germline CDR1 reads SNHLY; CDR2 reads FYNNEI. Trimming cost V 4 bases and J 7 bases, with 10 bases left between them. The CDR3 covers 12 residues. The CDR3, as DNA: TGTGCCAGCAGTGTGGATGGAGTTGGCTACACCTTC. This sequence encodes CASSVDGVGYTF.

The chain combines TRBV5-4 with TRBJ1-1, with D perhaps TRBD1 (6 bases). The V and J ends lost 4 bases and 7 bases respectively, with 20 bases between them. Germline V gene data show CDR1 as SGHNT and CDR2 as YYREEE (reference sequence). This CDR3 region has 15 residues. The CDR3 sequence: CASSVRDTYVGEAFF. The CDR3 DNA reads TGTGCCAGCAGCGTCCGGGACACCTACGTGGGTGAAGCTTTCTTT. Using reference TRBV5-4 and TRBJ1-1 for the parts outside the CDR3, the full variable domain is ETGVTQSPTHLIKTRGQQVTLRCSSQSGHNTVSWYQQALGQGPQFIFQYYREEENGRGNFPPRFSGLQFPNYSSELNVNALELDDSALYLCASSVRDTYVGEAFFGQGTRLTVV.

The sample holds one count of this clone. CDR3 DNA sequence: TGTGCCAGTAGTTACAGGGTCTACCTGATGAACACTGAAGCTTTCTTT. Its protein is CASSYRVYLMNTEAFF. This chain connects TRBV19 to TRBJ1-1; possibly TRBD1 for D (6 bases). The CDR3 consists of 16 residues. Germline lookup yields CDR1 LNHDA and CDR2 SQIVND (reference sequence). The V end was cut by 5 bases, the J end by 0 bases, with 16 bases between.

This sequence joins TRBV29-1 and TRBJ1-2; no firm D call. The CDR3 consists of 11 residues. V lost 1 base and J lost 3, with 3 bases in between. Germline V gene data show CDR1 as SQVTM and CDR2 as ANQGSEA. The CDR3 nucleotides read TGCAGCGTTGAAGTATACTATGGCTACACCTTC. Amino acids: CSVEVYYGYTF.

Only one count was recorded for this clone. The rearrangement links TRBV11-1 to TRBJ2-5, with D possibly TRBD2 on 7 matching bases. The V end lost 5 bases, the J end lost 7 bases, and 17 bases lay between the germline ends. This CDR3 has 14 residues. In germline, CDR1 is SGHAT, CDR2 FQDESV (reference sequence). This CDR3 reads CASSPQGPGGTQYF. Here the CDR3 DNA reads TGTGCCAGCAGCCCCCAGGGGCCGGGAGGGACCCAGTACTTC.

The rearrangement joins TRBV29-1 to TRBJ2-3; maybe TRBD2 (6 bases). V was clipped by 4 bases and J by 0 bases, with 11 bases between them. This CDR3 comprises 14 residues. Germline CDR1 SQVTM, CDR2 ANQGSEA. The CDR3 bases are TGCAGCGTTGCACCAGGGACTAGCACAGATACGCAGTATTTT. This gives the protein CSVAPGTSTDTQYF.

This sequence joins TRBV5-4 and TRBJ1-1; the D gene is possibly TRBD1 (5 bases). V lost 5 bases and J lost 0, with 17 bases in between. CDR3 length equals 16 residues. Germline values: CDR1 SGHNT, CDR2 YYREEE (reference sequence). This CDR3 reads CASSPPLGEVNTEAFF. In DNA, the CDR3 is TGTGCCAGCAGTCCACCCCTAGGGGAAGTGAACACTGAAGCTTTCTTT.

CDR3 DNA sequence: TGTGCCACCAGCAGAGAGTCGGCCCTAGCGGGAGCCTTTCTCGAGCAGTACTTC. This codes for CATSRESALAGAFLEQYF. The V gene is TRBV15, the J gene TRBJ2-7; TRBD2 matches 10 bases. CDR3 size: 18 residues. Losses at the gene ends were 0 bases for V and 6 bases for J; bases not matched to a gene: 14. Germline V lookup: CDR1 LNHNV, CDR2 YYDKDF (reference sequence).

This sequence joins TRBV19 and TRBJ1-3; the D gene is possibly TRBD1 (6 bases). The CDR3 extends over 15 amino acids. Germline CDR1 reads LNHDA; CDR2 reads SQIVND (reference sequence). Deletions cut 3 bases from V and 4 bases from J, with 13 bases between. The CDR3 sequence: CASSMAGVLGNTIYF. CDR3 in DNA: TGTGCCAGTAGTATGGCAGGGGTGTTGGGAAACACCATATATTTT.

CDR3 DNA sequence: TGTGCCAGCAGTTGGGGACTAGCAAAAAACGAGCAGTACTTC. This codes for CASSWGLAKNEQYF. The J gene is TRBJ2-7, the V gene TRBV6-5, with 9 bases lining up with TRBD2. Germline V gene lookup returns CDR1 MNHEY and CDR2 SVGAGI. The CDR3 sequence is 14 residues long. With 4 bases clipped from V and 5 bases from J, the junction kept 6 bases outside the gene matches.

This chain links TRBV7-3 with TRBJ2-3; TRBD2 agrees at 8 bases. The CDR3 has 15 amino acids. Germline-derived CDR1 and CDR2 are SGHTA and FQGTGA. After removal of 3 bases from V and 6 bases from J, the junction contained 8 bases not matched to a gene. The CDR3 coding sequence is TGTGCCAGCAGCTTGGGGGGACTAGGGCCGGATACGCAGTATTTT. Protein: CASSLGGLGPDTQYF.

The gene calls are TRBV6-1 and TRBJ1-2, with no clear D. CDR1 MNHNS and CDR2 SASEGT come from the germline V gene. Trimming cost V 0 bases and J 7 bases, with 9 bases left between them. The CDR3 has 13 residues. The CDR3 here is CASSEALFGGYTF. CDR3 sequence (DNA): TGTGCCAGCAGTGAAGCGCTATTTGGTGGCTACACCTTC.

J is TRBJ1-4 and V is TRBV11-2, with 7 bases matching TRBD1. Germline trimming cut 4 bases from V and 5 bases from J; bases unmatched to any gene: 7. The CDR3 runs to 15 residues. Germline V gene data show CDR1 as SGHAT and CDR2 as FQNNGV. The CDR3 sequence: CASSSLGGGNEKLFF. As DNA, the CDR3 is TGTGCCAGCAGCTCTCTCGGAGGGGGCAATGAAAAACTGTTTTTT.

The CDR3 region is CASSPGQSETQYF. CDR3 DNA: TGTGCCAGCAGCCCGGGACAATCAGAGACCCAGTACTTC. The chain carries TRBV7-8 and TRBJ2-5; possible D gene TRBD1, 6 bases. The CDR3 is 13 amino acids. Germline assignment: CDR1 SGHVS and CDR2 FQNEAQ. Trimming stripped 5 bases from V and 4 bases from J, with 11 bases between.

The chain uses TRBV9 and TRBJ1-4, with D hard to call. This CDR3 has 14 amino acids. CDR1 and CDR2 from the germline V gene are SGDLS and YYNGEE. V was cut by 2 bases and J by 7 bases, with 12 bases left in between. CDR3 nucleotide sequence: TGTGCCAGCAGCGTGGGCCTCAAAGGTGAAAAACTGTTTTTT. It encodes CASSVGLKGEKLFF.

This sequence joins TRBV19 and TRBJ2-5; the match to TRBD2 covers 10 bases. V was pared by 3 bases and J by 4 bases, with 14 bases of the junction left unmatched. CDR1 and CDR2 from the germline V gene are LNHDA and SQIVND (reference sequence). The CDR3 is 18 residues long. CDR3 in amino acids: CASSIGPAGAGGGETQYF. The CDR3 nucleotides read TGTGCCAGTAGTATTGGGCCCGCGGGAGCGGGAGGGGGAGAGACCCAGTACTTC.

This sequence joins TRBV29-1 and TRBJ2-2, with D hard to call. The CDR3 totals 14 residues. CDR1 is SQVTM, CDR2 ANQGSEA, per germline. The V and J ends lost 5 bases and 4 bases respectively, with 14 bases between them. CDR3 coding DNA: TGCAGCGTTAAAGTGTCCGCGTTCACCGGGGAGCTGTTTTTT. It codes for CSVKVSAFTGELFF.

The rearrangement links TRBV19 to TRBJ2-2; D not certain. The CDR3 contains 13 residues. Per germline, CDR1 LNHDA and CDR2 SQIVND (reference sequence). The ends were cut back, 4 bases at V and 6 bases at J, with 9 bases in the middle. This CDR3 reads CASSTIEAGELFF. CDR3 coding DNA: TGTGCCAGTAGTACCATAGAAGCCGGGGAGCTGTTTTTT.

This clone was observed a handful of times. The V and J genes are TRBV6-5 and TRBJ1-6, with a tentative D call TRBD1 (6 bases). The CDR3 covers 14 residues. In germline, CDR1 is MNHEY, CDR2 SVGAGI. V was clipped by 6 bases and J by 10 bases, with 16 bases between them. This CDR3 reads CASSTGTRGSPLHF. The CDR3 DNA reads TGTGCCAGCAGCACCGGGACACGAGGGTCACCCCTCCACTTT.

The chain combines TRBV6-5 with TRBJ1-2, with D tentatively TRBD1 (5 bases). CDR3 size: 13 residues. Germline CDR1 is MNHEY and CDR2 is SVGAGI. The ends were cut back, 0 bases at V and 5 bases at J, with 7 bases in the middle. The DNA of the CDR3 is TGTGCCAGCAGTTACTCGGCAGGGTATGGCTACACCTTC. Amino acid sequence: CASSYSAGYGYTF.

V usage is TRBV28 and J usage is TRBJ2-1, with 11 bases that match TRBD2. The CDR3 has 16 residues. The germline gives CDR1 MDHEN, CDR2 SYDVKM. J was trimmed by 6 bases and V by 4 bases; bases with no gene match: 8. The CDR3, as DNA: TGTGCCAGCAGTTCCCCTACTAGCGGGAGATTCAATGAGCAGTTCTTC. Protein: CASSSPTSGRFNEQFF.

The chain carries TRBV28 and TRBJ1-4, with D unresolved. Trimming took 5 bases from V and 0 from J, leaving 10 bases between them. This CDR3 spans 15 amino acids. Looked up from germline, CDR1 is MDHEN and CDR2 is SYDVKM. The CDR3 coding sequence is TGTGCCAGCAGTCCCCACGGGACAACTAATGAAAAACTGTTTTTT. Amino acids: CASSPHGTTNEKLFF.

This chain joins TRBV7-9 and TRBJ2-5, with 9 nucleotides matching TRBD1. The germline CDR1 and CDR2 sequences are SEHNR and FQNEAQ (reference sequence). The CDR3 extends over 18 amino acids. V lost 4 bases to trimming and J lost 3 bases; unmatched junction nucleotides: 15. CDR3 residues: CASSSTGRDRVWKETQYF. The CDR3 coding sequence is TGTGCCAGCAGCTCAACAGGGAGGGACAGGGTGTGGAAAGAGACCCAGTACTTC.

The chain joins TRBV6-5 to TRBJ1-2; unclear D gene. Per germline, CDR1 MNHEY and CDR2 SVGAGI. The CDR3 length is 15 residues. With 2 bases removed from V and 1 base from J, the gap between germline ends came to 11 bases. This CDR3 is CASSYNLRDNYGYTF. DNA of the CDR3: TGTGCCAGCAGTTACAACCTGCGGGATAACTATGGCTACACCTTC.

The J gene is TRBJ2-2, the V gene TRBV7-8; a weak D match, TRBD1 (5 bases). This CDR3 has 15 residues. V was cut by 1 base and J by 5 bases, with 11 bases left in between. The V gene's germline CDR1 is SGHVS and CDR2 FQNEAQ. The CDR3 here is CASSLGWGRTGELFF. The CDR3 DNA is TGTGCCAGCAGCTTAGGTTGGGGCCGGACCGGGGAGCTGTTTTTT.